The 12 T cell receptor beta chains presented below share a single source sample, sequenced in a study of blood T cell repertoires in COVID-19. Generated by immunoSEQ multiplex PCR, the TCRdb table keeps only in-frame clones and is missing some. The table has some 76,000 clones, roughly 82% seen once. Material: peripheral blood. The receptors derive from a man over 45 with acute or convalescent COVID-19.

CDR3 in DNA: TGTGCCAGCAGCTTACAGGGACAGGGTGGCGATGAGCAGTTCTTC. Translation: CASSLQGQGGDEQFF. The genes are TRBV7-2 and TRBJ2-1, with TRBD1 matching over 9 bases. CDR3 size: 15 residues. Trimming cost V 2 bases and J 8 bases; bases outside gene matches: 7. The germline CDR1 and CDR2 sequences are SGHTA and FQGNSA.

The chain uses TRBV12-3 or TRBV12-4 and TRBJ1-1; weak D call: TRBD1 (6 bases). This CDR3 is built from 12 residues. V lost 7 bases and J lost 6, with 12 bases in between. CDR3 sequence (DNA): TGTGCCAGCACCTTTCCAGGGGCTGAAGCTTTCTTT. Its translation: CASTFPGAEAFF.

Of note for this clone: Other DNA sequences in this sample translate to the same CDR3. The chain uses TRBV4-3 and TRBJ1-5; 9 bases are shared with TRBD1. The CDR3 length is 15 residues. The trim removed 3 bases at V and 4 bases at J, leaving 4 bases unmatched. The germline gives CDR1 LGHNA, CDR2 YSLEER. The CDR3 DNA reads as TGCGCCAGCAGCCAGGGGACAGGGATGAATCAGCCCCAGCATTTT. It yields the protein CASSQGTGMNQPQHF.

This chain connects TRBV6-2 or TRBV6-3 to TRBJ1-1; D is perhaps TRBD1 (5 bases). CDR1 MNHEY and CDR2 SVGEGT come from the germline V gene. The CDR3 has 14 residues. The V end lost 6 bases, the J end lost 1 base, and 12 bases lay between the germline ends. CDR3 protein: CASSKRTGNTEAFF. The CDR3 DNA is TGTGCCAGCAGCAAGAGAACAGGGAACACTGAAGCTTTCTTT.

The chain recombines TRBV4-2 with TRBJ1-1, with 8 bases matching TRBD1. Trimming at V came to 1 base and at J to 7 bases, leaving 5 bases not matched to a gene. CDR1 and CDR2 from the germline V gene are LGHNA and YNFKEQ. CDR3 size: 14 residues. The CDR3 DNA reads as TGTGCCAGCAGCCAAGCAGGGGGCGTCGGTGAAGCTTTCTTT. Translating gives CASSQAGGVGEAFF.

CDR3 bases: TGTGCCAGCAGCTTAGTAAGCGGACAGGGAAGGGGGGAGCAGTACTTC. Protein sequence: CASSLVSGQGRGEQYF. This chain uses TRBV7-9 with TRBJ2-7; 8 bases match TRBD1. The CDR3 contains 16 residues. With 1 base clipped from V and 7 bases from J, the junction kept 12 bases outside the gene matches. Germline loops: CDR1 SEHNR, CDR2 FQNEAQ (reference sequence).

As DNA, the CDR3 is TGTGCCAGCAGTAGGGACTTCACAGATACGCAGTATTTT. It codes for CASSRDFTDTQYF. The chain uses TRBV5-8 and TRBJ2-3, with D maybe TRBD2 (6 bases). The CDR3 is 13 residues long. The V gene lost 5 bases and the J gene lost 2 bases, with 9 bases spanning the gap. Germline V gives CDR1 SGHTS, CDR2 YDEGEE.

The V call is TRBV19, the J call TRBJ1-5, with 7 bases aligning to TRBD1. With 4 bases clipped from V and 4 bases from J, the junction kept 7 bases outside the gene matches. The CDR3 runs to 15 residues. Germline loops: CDR1 LNHDA, CDR2 SQIVND (reference sequence). CDR3 residues: CASSTDRTPNQPQHF. In nucleotides, the CDR3 is TGTGCCAGTAGTACGGACAGGACCCCAAATCAGCCCCAGCATTTT. The full variable domain, its missing parts supplied by reference TRBV19 and TRBJ1-5, is DGGITQSPKYLFRKEGQNVTLSCEQNLNHDAMYWYRQDPGQGLRLIYYSQIVNDFQKGDIAEGYSVSREKKESFPLTVTSAQKNPTAFYLCASSTDRTPNQPQHFGDGTRLSIL.

This chain connects TRBV28 to TRBJ1-4, with D possibly TRBD1 on 6 matching bases. Per the germline V gene, CDR1 is MDHEN and CDR2 is SYDVKM. The CDR3 has 17 amino acids. Trimming shortened V by 8 bases and J by 7 bases, and 26 bases separated the two germline ends. The CDR3, as DNA: TGTGCCAGCCGATCCGGGACAAGAGGAAGGGTAACTGAAAAACTGTTTTTT. Amino acid sequence: CASRSGTRGRVTEKLFF.

V gene TRBV11-2 combines with J gene TRBJ2-3; 11 positions match TRBD2. The CDR3 consists of 16 residues. Germline-derived CDR1 and CDR2 are SGHAT and FQNNGV. V lost 1 base to trimming and J lost 4 bases; unmatched junction nucleotides: 4. DNA for the CDR3: TGTGCCAGCAGCTTAGTACTAGCGGGAGTTGCAGATACGCAGTATTTT. This codes for CASSLVLAGVADTQYF.

In nucleotides, the CDR3 is TGTGCCAGCAGTCTCCGGTCGGGGGTCGAGCAGTTCTTC. This sequence encodes CASSLRSGVEQFF. This rearrangement joins TRBV28 to TRBJ2-1, with a tentative D call TRBD2 (6 bases). This CDR3 region has 13 residues. The V gene's germline CDR1 is MDHEN and CDR2 SYDVKM. The V and J ends lost 5 bases and 10 bases respectively, with 15 bases between them.

V usage is TRBV7-9 and J usage is TRBJ1-2; 11 bases are a match to TRBD1. Germline V CDR1 and CDR2: SEHNR, FQNEAQ (reference sequence). This CDR3 has 16 amino acids. Unmatched junction bases numbered 6, after V lost 3 bases and J lost 3 bases. CDR3 DNA sequence: TGTGCCAGCAGCTTTAAAGGGACAGGGGGACACTATGGCTACACCTTC. Protein product: CASSFKGTGGHYGYTF.